The next 8 T cell receptor beta chains were all read from a single sample in a study of beta chain features in type 1 diabetes. What was sequenced were expressed TCRB transcripts, since all of the isolated RNA had been reverse transcribed. The data were produced by immunoSEQ multiplex PCR, yet TCRdb's version contains in-frame clones alone and is incomplete. The sample carries fewer than 650,000 clones, 15% to 17% recorded once. Sequences were obtained from naive CD4+ T cells from blood. These receptors were taken from a man aged 18 to 29 in good health.

This clone was found a few times. The chain has TRBV7-2 and TRBJ2-5, with TRBD2 identical over 8 bases. The J call is doubtful: the DNA matches TRBJ2-7 better. Germline CDR1 and CDR2: SGHTA and FQGNSA. The CDR3 loop spans 14 amino acids. As DNA, the CDR3 is TGTGCCAGCAGCCCGGGACTAGATAGATCCGAGCAGTACTTC. It translates to CASSPGLDRSEQYF.

This clone was found a few times. The CDR3 region is CASIGTVNQPQHF. For the CDR3, the DNA is TGTGCCAGCATCGGGACAGTTAATCAGCCCCAGCATTTT. J is TRBJ1-5 and V is TRBV2; the match to TRBD1 covers 7 bases. This CDR3 comprises 13 residues. V trimming: 7 bases; J trimming: 4 bases; junction bases outside the gene matches: 4. Germline assignment: CDR1 SNHLY and CDR2 FYNNEI.

This clone has more than one count but fewer than ten. The CDR3 sequence: CASSSGLMDTGELFF. The CDR3 coding sequence is TGTGCCAGCAGCTCGGGCTTGATGGACACCGGGGAGCTGTTTTTT. V usage is TRBV7-2 and J usage is TRBJ2-2; D not certain. CDR3 size: 15 residues. Trimming took off 4 bases at V and 3 bases at J, with 12 bases between the two ends. Germline lookup yields CDR1 SGHTA and CDR2 FQGNSA.

This clone was observed a few times. The rearrangement uses TRBV6-6 and TRBJ2-1, with D possibly called TRBD1 or TRBD2 (6 bases each). Trimming took 10 bases from V and 9 from J, leaving 25 bases between them. The CDR3 has 15 residues. Germline V gene data show CDR1 as MNHNY and CDR2 as SVGAGI (reference sequence). In DNA, the CDR3 is TGTGCCACCTGGAGGTTGGGGGGCGGAGAGGGTGAGCAGTTCTTC. Protein: CATWRLGGGEGEQFF.

There are a few counts of this clone. The chain carries TRBV25-1 and TRBJ1-2; D is undetermined. This CDR3 is built from 15 residues. Trimming left V 3 bases short and J 6 bases short, with 17 bases between. CDR1 is MGHDK, CDR2 SYGVNS, per germline. The CDR3 spells CASSDPGSGMDGYTF. The DNA of the CDR3 is TGTGCCAGCAGTGATCCCGGGAGCGGCATGGATGGCTACACCTTC.

This clone was counted a few times. V usage is TRBV10-3 and J usage is TRBJ2-7; D uncertain. V gave up 9 bases and J gave up 1 base, with 13 bases separating them. This CDR3 is 13 amino acids long. Per the germline V gene, CDR1 is ENHRY and CDR2 is SYGVKD. The CDR3: CAISQSTSYEQYF. CDR3 in DNA: TGTGCCATTTCACAATCAACTTCCTACGAGCAGTACTTC.

This clone was seen only a few times. The chain carries TRBV27 and TRBJ1-6; D ambiguous. Germline CDR1 is MNHEY and CDR2 is SMNVEV (reference sequence). This CDR3 contains 13 residues. The V and J ends lost 3 bases and 8 bases respectively, with 8 bases between them. CDR3 DNA sequence: TGTGCCAGCAGTTTCTGGGTAGATTCACCCCTCCACTTT. This gives the protein CASSFWVDSPLHF.

This clone has only a few counts. This chain connects TRBV9 to TRBJ1-1; no definite D call. Germline V gene data show CDR1 as SGDLS and CDR2 as YYNGEE. Trimming stripped 3 bases from V and 6 bases from J, with 15 bases between. This CDR3 spans 14 amino acids. In DNA form, the CDR3 reads TGTGCCAGCAGCGCCTCTTGGGAAGGATCTGAAGCTTTCTTT. It is translated as CASSASWEGSEAFF. Drawing the rest from reference TRBV9 and TRBJ1-1, the complete variable domain is DSGVTQTPKHLITATGQRVTLRCSPRSGDLSVYWYQQSLDQGLQFLIQYYNGEERAKGNILERFSAQQFPDLHSELNLSSLELGDSALYFCASSASWEGSEAFFGQGTRLTVV.